A selection of T cell receptor beta chains follows, all from one sample in a study of blood T cell repertoires in COVID-19. Some clones are missing from TCRdb's copy, which holds only in-frame ones; the method was immunoSEQ multiplex PCR. The profile covers fewer than 250,000 clones, with 80% to 90% appearing a single time and approximately 3.7% taken by the ten largest. The sequenced material came from PBMCs or T cells enriched from blood (not recorded which). The receptor source for this set is a woman aged 30 to 39 who had been exposed to COVID-19. The CDR3 runs from the conserved cysteine through the conserved F or W. The order of the fields is clone size, J gene, V gene, D gene, CDR3 protein, CDR3 DNA. D genes are given only for firm matches. Some rows mark clone size as missing; the rest say once, few, many or name a class of expanded clone.

size: NA
J: TRBJ2-7
V: TRBV6-5
D: TRBD1
CDR3: CASSNRGPYEQYF
DNA: TGTGCCAGCAGTAACAGGGGCCCCTACGAGCAGTACTTC

size: NA
J: TRBJ1-5
V: TRBV6-5
D: NA
CDR3: CASSYLPGFNQPQHF
DNA: TGTGCCAGCAGTTACCTTCCCGGGTTCAATCAGCCCCAGCATTTT

size: NA
J: TRBJ1-2
V: TRBV30
D: TRBD1
CDR3: CARRDRGRNYGYTF
DNA: TGTGCCCGGAGGGACAGGGGGCGCAACTATGGCTACACCTTC

size: NA
J: TRBJ2-7
V: TRBV2
D: NA
CDR3: CASSGGAYEQYF
DNA: TGTGCCAGCAGTGGAGGAGCTTACGAGCAGTACTTC

size: NA
J: TRBJ2-7
V: TRBV3-1/TRBV3-2
D: NA
CDR3: CASSQDYSYEQYF
DNA: TGTGCCAGCAGCCAAGATTACTCCTACGAGCAGTACTTC

size: NA
J: TRBJ1-2
V: TRBV19
D: TRBD1
CDR3: CASKLRTGQLDSNYGYTF
DNA: TGTGCCAGTAAGCTTAGGACGGGACAGCTCGATTCTAACTATGGCTACACCTTC

size: NA
J: TRBJ2-5
V: TRBV5-3
D: TRBD2
CDR3: CARSLIGLAGETETQYF
DNA: TGTGCCAGAAGCTTGATAGGGCTAGCGGGAGAGACAGAGACCCAGTACTTC

size: NA
J: TRBJ2-7
V: TRBV30
D: TRBD1
CDR3: CAWQKGQKHEQYF
DNA: TGTGCCTGGCAAAAGGGACAGAAGCACGAGCAGTACTTC

size: NA
J: TRBJ2-1
V: TRBV2
D: TRBD1
CDR3: CASRRGTGSYNEQFF
DNA: TGTGCCAGCAGGAGAGGGACAGGGAGCTACAATGAGCAGTTCTTC

size: NA
J: TRBJ1-6
V: TRBV28
D: NA
CDR3: CASSLLVYSPLHF
DNA: TGTGCCAGCAGTTTACTCGTCTATTCACCCCTCCACTTT

size: NA
J: TRBJ2-7
V: TRBV27
D: TRBD2
CDR3: CASSFSGLAGLGNEQYF
DNA: TGTGCCAGCAGTTTTTCTGGACTAGCGGGGCTCGGGAACGAGCAGTACTTC

size: few
J: TRBJ1-1
V: TRBV5-6
D: NA
CDR3: CASSSLWRGGNTEAFF
DNA: TGTGCCAGCAGCTCCCTATGGCGGGGTGGGAACACTGAAGCTTTCTTT

size: NA
J: TRBJ2-1
V: TRBV15
D: TRBD2
CDR3: CATSSKAGGLYNEQFF
DNA: TGTGCCACCAGCAGCAAAGCGGGAGGGCTCTACAATGAGCAGTTCTTC

size: NA
J: TRBJ1-1
V: TRBV7-8
D: NA
CDR3: CASSDSVVTEAFF
DNA: TGTGCCAGCAGCGACAGTGTCGTAACTGAAGCTTTCTTT

size: NA
J: TRBJ1-3
V: TRBV9
D: TRBD1
CDR3: CASSSRRGTGSSGNTIYF
DNA: TGTGCCAGCAGCTCCCGAAGGGGGACAGGGTCCTCTGGAAACACCATATATTTT

size: NA
J: TRBJ2-1
V: TRBV10-3
D: NA
CDR3: CAAGTLNNEQFF
DNA: TGTGCCGCCGGGACTCTGAACAATGAGCAGTTCTTC

size: NA
J: TRBJ1-1
V: TRBV29-1
D: TRBD1
CDR3: CSVRQGNTEAFF
DNA: TGCAGCGTGAGACAGGGGAACACTGAAGCTTTCTTT

size: NA
J: TRBJ1-5
V: TRBV10-2
D: NA
CDR3: CASSDAINQRYSNQPQHF
DNA: TGCGCCAGCAGTGACGCAATAAACCAGCGATATAGCAATCAGCCCCAGCATTTT

size: NA
J: TRBJ2-5
V: TRBV11-2
D: NA
CDR3: CASGYTGLETQYF
DNA: TGTGCCAGCGGCTATACAGGGCTTGAGACCCAGTACTTC

size: NA
J: TRBJ2-7
V: TRBV28
D: NA
CDR3: CASSFVGRDYEQYF
DNA: TGTGCCAGCAGTTTCGTCGGCAGGGACTACGAGCAGTACTTC

size: NA
J: TRBJ1-2
V: TRBV11-2
D: NA
CDR3: CASSSGYGYTF
DNA: TGTGCCAGCAGCTCAGGGTACGGCTACACCTTC

size: once
J: TRBJ2-5
V: TRBV14
D: TRBD1
CDR3: CASSPRDLRGQETQYF
DNA: TGTGCCAGCAGCCCCCGGGATCTCAGGGGGCAAGAGACCCAGTACTTC

size: NA
J: TRBJ2-1
V: TRBV27
D: NA
CDR3: CASRAGYNEQFF
DNA: TGTGCCAGCAGGGCGGGCTACAATGAGCAGTTCTTC

size: NA
J: TRBJ2-1
V: TRBV3-1/TRBV3-2
D: TRBD2
CDR3: CASSPTSASYNEQFF
DNA: TGTGCCAGCAGCCCCACTAGCGCTTCCTACAATGAGCAGTTCTTC

size: NA
J: TRBJ2-1
V: TRBV14
D: TRBD2
CDR3: CASSQPLAGGPKAYNEQFF
DNA: TGTGCCAGCAGCCAACCTCTAGCGGGAGGGCCTAAGGCCTACAATGAGCAGTTCTTC

size: NA
J: TRBJ2-7
V: TRBV20-1
D: NA
CDR3: CSASLTYEQYF
DNA: TGCAGTGCTAGTTTAACTTACGAGCAGTACTTC

size: NA
J: TRBJ2-2
V: TRBV7-2
D: NA
CDR3: CASTLKPAGANTGELFF
DNA: TGTGCCAGCACCTTAAAGCCCGCAGGGGCGAACACCGGGGAGCTGTTTTTT

size: NA
J: TRBJ2-1
V: TRBV23-1
D: TRBD2
CDR3: CASPTPGLAGCFVANEQFF
DNA: TGCGCCAGTCCGACCCCGGGACTAGCGGGATGTTTTGTCGCCAATGAGCAGTTCTTC

size: NA
J: TRBJ2-4
V: TRBV4-1
D: TRBD1
CDR3: CASSQGGQGAYIQYF
DNA: TGCGCCAGCAGCCAAGGGGGACAGGGGGCATACATTCAGTACTTC

size: NA
J: TRBJ2-3
V: TRBV5-1
D: TRBD2
CDR3: CASSWGTSGRGTDTQYF
DNA: TGCGCCAGCAGCTGGGGGACTAGCGGGAGAGGCACAGATACGCAGTATTTT

size: NA
J: TRBJ2-3
V: TRBV15
D: NA
CDR3: CATSGSVQRGEADTQYF
DNA: TGTGCCACCAGCGGATCCGTCCAACGTGGGGAGGCAGATACGCAGTATTTT

size: NA
J: TRBJ1-2
V: TRBV28
D: NA
CDR3: CASSLSRTVYGYTF
DNA: TGTGCCAGCAGTTTGAGCAGGACAGTATATGGCTACACCTTC

size: NA
J: TRBJ2-1
V: TRBV18
D: TRBD2
CDR3: CASSRRDFGTSGSNFNEQFF
DNA: TGTGCCAGCTCACGCCGGGACTTCGGGACTAGCGGGAGCAATTTTAATGAGCAGTTCTTC

size: NA
J: TRBJ1-2
V: TRBV6-1
D: NA
CDR3: CASSEYQDGYTF
DNA: TGTGCCAGCAGTGAGTACCAGGATGGCTACACCTTC

size: once
J: TRBJ1-2
V: TRBV25-1
D: NA
CDR3: CASRGVGGYTF
DNA: TGTGCCAGCAGAGGAGTTGGTGGCTACACCTTC

size: NA
J: TRBJ2-7
V: TRBV4-1
D: NA
CDR3: CASSQVPAGFDYEQYF
DNA: TGCGCCAGCAGCCAAGTTCCGGCAGGGTTCGACTACGAGCAGTACTTC

size: once
J: TRBJ2-5
V: TRBV19
D: NA
CDR3: CASSAEGSQETQYF
DNA: TGTGCCAGTAGTGCCGAGGGTTCCCAAGAGACCCAGTACTTC

size: NA
J: TRBJ1-4
V: TRBV5-1
D: NA
CDR3: CASSPQGSNEKLFF
DNA: TGCGCCAGCAGTCCACAGGGATCTAATGAAAAACTGTTTTTT

size: NA
J: TRBJ2-7
V: TRBV5-1
D: TRBD2
CDR3: CASSLAGSGSPLEQYF
DNA: TGCGCCAGCAGCTTGGCCGGTAGCGGGAGCCCTCTCGAGCAGTACTTC

size: NA
J: TRBJ1-1
V: TRBV18
D: NA
CDR3: CASSPMENEAFF
DNA: TGTGCCAGCTCACCGATGGAGAATGAAGCTTTCTTT

size: NA
J: TRBJ1-2
V: TRBV11-2
D: NA
CDR3: CASSGYRVTGYTF
DNA: TGTGCCAGCAGCGGATACAGGGTGACGGGCTACACCTTC

size: NA
J: TRBJ2-3
V: TRBV4-1
D: NA
CDR3: CASSRPDGNFDTQYF
DNA: TGCGCCAGCAGCCGTCCGGACGGGAATTTTGATACGCAGTATTTT

size: NA
J: TRBJ2-1
V: TRBV12-3/TRBV12-4
D: NA
CDR3: CASSSETLNEQFF
DNA: TGTGCCAGCAGTTCAGAGACTCTCAATGAGCAGTTCTTC

size: many
J: TRBJ2-7
V: TRBV2
D: TRBD2
CDR3: CASSGTRSSYEQYF
DNA: TGTGCCAGCAGTGGGACTAGGTCCTCCTACGAGCAGTACTTC

size: NA
J: TRBJ2-1
V: TRBV9
D: TRBD2
CDR3: CASSGTGTSGNNEQFF
DNA: TGTGCCAGCAGCGGAACCGGGACTAGCGGGAACAATGAGCAGTTCTTC

size: NA
J: TRBJ1-2
V: TRBV5-1
D: TRBD1
CDR3: CASSYDPQGALRGYTF
DNA: TGCGCCAGCAGCTACGACCCCCAGGGGGCACTTCGTGGCTACACCTTC